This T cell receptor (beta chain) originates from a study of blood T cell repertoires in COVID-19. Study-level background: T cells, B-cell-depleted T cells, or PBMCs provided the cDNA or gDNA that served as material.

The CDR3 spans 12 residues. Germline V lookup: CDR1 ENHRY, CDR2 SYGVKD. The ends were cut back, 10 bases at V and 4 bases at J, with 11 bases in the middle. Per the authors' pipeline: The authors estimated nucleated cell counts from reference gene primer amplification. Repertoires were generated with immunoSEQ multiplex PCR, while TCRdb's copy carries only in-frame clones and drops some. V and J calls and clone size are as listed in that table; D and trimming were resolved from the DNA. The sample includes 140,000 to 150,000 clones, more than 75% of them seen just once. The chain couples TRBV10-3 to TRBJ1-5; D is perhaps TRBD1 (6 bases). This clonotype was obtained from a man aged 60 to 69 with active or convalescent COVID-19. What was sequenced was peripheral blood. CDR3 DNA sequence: TGTGCCACCGGACAGAATAATCAGCCCCAGCATTTT. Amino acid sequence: CATGQNNQPQHF.